The entry below gives a single TCR beta chain sequence along with its context. Its antigen is still unknown. Base qualities are not recorded, but no much larger clone differs from it by a single base. This sample stems from a study of cytotoxic CD8 clonotypes in ibrutinib-treated CLL (dated by TCRdb to 2020 to 2023). Background on the whole study: The cohort was composed of 10 to 11 relapsed/refractory and approximately 16 treatment-naive patients; IGHV unmutated status was identified in 17 patients. Longitudinal samples were obtainable from about 30% of the roughly 90 participants in the trial. Cryopreserved peripheral blood mononuclear cells were collected at three points: before therapy, at response, and at either sustained remission or disease progression. On average, each sample had some 260,000 productive templates and more than 75,000 productive rearrangements. Responses were partial in approximately 24 patients and complete in 2; after median around 65 months follow-up, some 14 stayed in remission and roughly twelve progressed. The response samples were drawn at a median of roughly eleven months into treatment, with a range of about 6 to 40 months. Every sample from remission and from progressive disease was obtained while the patients were still on ibrutinib. General findings and caveats noted by the study authors: Baseline clonality was found to be higher than that of age-matched healthy donors and was strongly correlated with circulating CD8+ T-cell counts. Sampling times were not matched between patients in sustained remission and patients whose disease was progressing, and lymph node repertoires were not examined. Public clonotypes were rare and either shrank or stayed stable during treatment, and the rise in clonality at ibrutinib response reflected expansion of private clonotypes. Clonality rose at ibrutinib response, remained stable during sustained remission, and dropped back toward baseline at progression.

As encoded in the germline V gene, CDR1 is MGHRA while CDR2 is YSYEKL. The CDR3 spans 19 residues, from the cysteine through the phenylalanine. Solely the CDR3 DNA is kept, with 57 bases framed from the first base. V is trimmed back by 4 bases and J by 0 bases, and the junction contains 12 bases that no gene match accounts for. Each clonotype received, on average, around 10x coverage in deep resolution sequencing performed on a MiSeq, where the target depth lay between 1 in 1 million and 1 in 200,000 T cells. TCR beta libraries were generated with the immunoSEQ hsTCRB Kit. The authors' analysis ran thus. ImmunoSEQ Data Assistant and ImmunoSEQ Analyzer were used for data analysis, and V, D and J genes were assigned according to IMGT definitions. Clonality, with values ranging from 0 to 1, was calculated as one minus the normalized Shannon entropy of productive rearrangement frequencies. Only overrepresented clonotypes making up at least 0.05% of the repertoire of each patient were included in the public clonotype analysis. Some twelve age-matched healthy donor repertoires from immuneACCESS were used as controls for clonality. Here the immuneACCESS table is served through TCRdb, limited to in-frame sequences with V and J called. Missing clones are a known gap in these copies; in checked studies unresolved V genes cover under half, and the rest lacks a known reason. The V and J calls and clone size are taken from that table; D and trimming were inferred from the DNA. In all, the sample holds roughly 63,000 clones, and around 60% of those were seen once. Clones ranked in the top ten supply roughly 14% of the sample.

The sample's time point label, in plain terms: about a year on ibrutinib. For TCR beta library preparation, 1.5 to 2 micrograms of genomic DNA were extracted from the cryopreserved PBMCs. Longitudinal blood samples from CLL patients receiving ibrutinib monotherapy were subjected to high-throughput TCR beta sequencing. The patients were enrolled in a single-center, open-label phase 2 trial of ibrutinib monotherapy. The specimen was PBMCs, collected after 12 months of ibrutinib treatment. The chain was built from TRBV4-1 and TRBJ2-3; 11 junctional bases match TRBD2. The TCR comes from a human donor with chronic lymphocytic leukemia. The CDR3 region reads CASSRWAGTSGRSTDTQYF. The DNA reads TGCGCCAGCAGCCGATGGGCTGGGACTAGCGGCCGTAGCACAGATACGCAGTATTTT.